The next 9 T cell receptor beta chains were all read from a single sample in a study of cytomegalovirus exposure and HLA in healthy donors. It was with 60 Vbeta and 13 Jbeta primers that the PCR ran. The repertoire was sequenced with immunoSEQ multiplex PCR; TCRdb's copy has only in-frame clones and lacks some. The sample contains tens of thousands of clones, around 70% of which appear only once. The sequenced material came from PBMCs. Receptors were obtained from a woman aged 45 to 65 in good health and CMV-seropositive.

A single count supports this clone. V usage is TRBV2 and J usage is TRBJ2-5; 8 nucleotides agree with TRBD2. CDR3 length: 15 residues. The V and J ends lost 7 bases and 3 bases, in that order; junction bases with no gene match: 10. CDR1 is SNHLY, CDR2 FYNNEI, per germline. The CDR3 loop reads CASTNGGAGEETQYF. CDR3 DNA sequence: TGTGCCAGCACAAACGGGGGGGCCGGGGAAGAGACCCAGTACTTC.

The rearrangement links TRBV27 to TRBJ1-5, with TRBD1 as a possible D gene (6 bases). The CDR3 consists of 15 residues. Germline V gene sequence: CDR1 MNHEY, CDR2 SMNVEV (reference sequence). The ends were cut back, 8 bases at V and 5 bases at J, with 19 bases in the middle. The CDR3 here is CASGLWSGDDQPQHF. The CDR3 DNA follows: TGTGCCAGCGGTCTTTGGTCAGGGGATGATCAGCCCCAGCATTTT.

The V call is TRBV7-2, the J call TRBJ2-2; D may be TRBD1 (6 bases). Germline CDR1 reads SGHTA; CDR2 reads FQGNSA. The CDR3 totals 13 residues. V was cut by 5 bases and J by 7 bases, with 11 bases left in between. The CDR3 DNA is TGTGCCAGCAGCCCCTCCAGGGGCGGGGAGCTGTTTTTT. Residues: CASSPSRGGELFF.

The chain links TRBV28 to TRBJ2-3, with 7 bases fitting TRBD2. Germline V gene data show CDR1 as MDHEN and CDR2 as SYDVKM. This CDR3 has 15 residues. V was clipped by 1 base and J by 3 bases; unmatched bases: 4. CDR3 amino acids: CASSLLLGGTDTQYF. CDR3 coding DNA: TGTGCCAGCAGTTTATTATTGGGAGGGACAGATACGCAGTATTTT.

J is TRBJ1-5 and V is TRBV11-2; 10 bases agree with TRBD1. The CDR3 is 15 residues long. Germline V CDR1 and CDR2: SGHAT, FQNNGV. Unmatched junction bases numbered 7, after V lost 5 bases and J lost 6 bases. The CDR3 nucleotides are TGTGCCAGCAGCCCAAGGACAGGGGGTTCTCAGCCCCAGCATTTT. Its translation: CASSPRTGGSQPQHF.

This chain links TRBV28 with TRBJ2-6, with 7 bases lining up with TRBD2. CDR3 size: 18 residues. Germline assignment: CDR1 MDHEN and CDR2 SYDVKM. The V gene end was trimmed by 5 bases and the J gene end by 0 bases; junction bases not matched to a gene: 10. The CDR3 loop reads CASSPRGGASSGANVLTF. CDR3 bases: TGTGCCAGCAGTCCCCGGGGAGGGGCGAGCTCTGGGGCCAACGTCCTGACTTTC.

A single count supports this clone. This sequence joins TRBV7-9 and TRBJ2-2; possibly TRBD1 for D (5 bases). CDR1 and CDR2 (germline): SEHNR, FQNEAQ (reference sequence). The CDR3 contains 14 residues. Trimming took off 2 bases at V and 3 bases at J, with 7 bases between the two ends. CDR3 bases: TGTGCCAGCAGCTTATTAGGGGACACCGGGGAGCTGTTTTTT. It codes for CASSLLGDTGELFF.

V and J are TRBV6-8 and TRBJ2-5, with 7 bases identical to TRBD2. This CDR3 is 16 amino acids long. The J segment lost 3 bases and the V segment lost 2 bases, leaving 9 bases of the junction unmatched. Germline V gives CDR1 MNHGY, CDR2 SAAAGT. The CDR3 protein is CASSYGTGLRKETQYF. In DNA form, the CDR3 reads TGTGCCAGCAGTTACGGAACGGGACTACGAAAAGAGACCCAGTACTTC.

The chain links TRBV5-4 to TRBJ1-2; 12 bases align to TRBD1. The CDR3 spans 15 residues. The junction had 8 bases not matched to a gene; V was cut back by 4 bases and J by 7 bases. Germline CDR1 is SGHNT and CDR2 is YYREEE (reference sequence). The CDR3 region is CASSLTGQGALGYTF. The DNA for the CDR3 is TGTGCCAGCAGCCTGACGGGACAGGGGGCGCTTGGCTACACCTTC.